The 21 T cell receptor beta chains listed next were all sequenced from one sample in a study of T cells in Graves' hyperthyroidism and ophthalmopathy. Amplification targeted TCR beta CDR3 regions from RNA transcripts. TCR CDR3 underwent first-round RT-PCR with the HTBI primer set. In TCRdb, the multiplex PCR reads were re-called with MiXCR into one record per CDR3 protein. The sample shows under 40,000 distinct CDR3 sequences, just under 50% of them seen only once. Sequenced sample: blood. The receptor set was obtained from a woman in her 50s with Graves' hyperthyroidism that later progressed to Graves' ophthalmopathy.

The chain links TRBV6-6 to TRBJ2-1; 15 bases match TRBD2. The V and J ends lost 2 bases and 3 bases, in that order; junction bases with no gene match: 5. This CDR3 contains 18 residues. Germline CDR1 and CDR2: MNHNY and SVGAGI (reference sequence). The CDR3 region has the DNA TGTGCCAGCAGTTACCATGGACTAGCGGGAGGGGACTACAATGAGCAGTTCTTC. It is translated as CASSYHGLAGGDYNEQFF.

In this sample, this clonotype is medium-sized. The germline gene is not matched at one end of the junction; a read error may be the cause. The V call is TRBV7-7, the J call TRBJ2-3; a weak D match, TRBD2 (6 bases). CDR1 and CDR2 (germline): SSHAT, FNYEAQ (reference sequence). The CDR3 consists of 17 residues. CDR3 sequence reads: CASSARPGAQSTDTQYF. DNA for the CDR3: TGTGCTAGCAGCGCCCGCCCGGGAGCGCAGAGCACAGATACGCAGTATTTT.

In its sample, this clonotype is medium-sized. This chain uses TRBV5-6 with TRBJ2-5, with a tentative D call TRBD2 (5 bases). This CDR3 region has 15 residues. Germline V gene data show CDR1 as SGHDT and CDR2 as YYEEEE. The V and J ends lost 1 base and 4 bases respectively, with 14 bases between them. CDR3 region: CASSLLLSGIETQYF. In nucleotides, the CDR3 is TGTGCCAGCAGCTTGCTCTTGTCGGGGATAGAGACCCAGTACTTC.

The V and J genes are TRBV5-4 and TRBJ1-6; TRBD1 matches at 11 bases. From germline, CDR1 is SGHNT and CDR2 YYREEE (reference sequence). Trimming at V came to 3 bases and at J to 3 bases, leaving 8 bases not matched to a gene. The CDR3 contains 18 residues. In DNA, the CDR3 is TGTGCCAGCAGCTGGGCGGACAGGGGGCATAACTATAATTCACCCCTCCACTTT. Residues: CASSWADRGHNYNSPLHF.

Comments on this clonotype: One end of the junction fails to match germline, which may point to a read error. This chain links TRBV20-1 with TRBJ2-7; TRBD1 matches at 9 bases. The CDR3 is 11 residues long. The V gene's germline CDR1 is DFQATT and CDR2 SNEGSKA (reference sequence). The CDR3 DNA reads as TGCAGTGCTAGGGGACAGGGTGGTCAGGACTTC. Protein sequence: CSARGQGGQDF.

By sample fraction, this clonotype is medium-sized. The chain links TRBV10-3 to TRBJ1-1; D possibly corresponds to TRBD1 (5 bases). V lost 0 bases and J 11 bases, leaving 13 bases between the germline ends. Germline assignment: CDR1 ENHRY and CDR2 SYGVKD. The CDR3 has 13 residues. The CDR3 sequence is CAISESEGTSAFF. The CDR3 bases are TGTGCCATCAGTGAGTCGGAAGGGACTTCGGCTTTCTTT.

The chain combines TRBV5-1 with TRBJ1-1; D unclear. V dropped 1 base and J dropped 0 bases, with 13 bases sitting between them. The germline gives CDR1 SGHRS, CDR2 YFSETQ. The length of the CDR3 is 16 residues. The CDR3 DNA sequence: TGCGCCAGCAGCTTGCTCTGGAACCAGGTGAACACTGAAGCTTTCTTT. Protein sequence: CASSLLWNQVNTEAFF. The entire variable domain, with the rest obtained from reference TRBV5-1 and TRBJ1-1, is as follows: KAGVTQTPRYLIKTRGQQVTLSCSPISGHRSVSWYQQTPGQGLQFLFEYFSETQRNKGNFPGRFSGRQFSNSRSEMNVSTLELGDSALYLCASSLLWNQVNTEAFFGQGTRLTVV.

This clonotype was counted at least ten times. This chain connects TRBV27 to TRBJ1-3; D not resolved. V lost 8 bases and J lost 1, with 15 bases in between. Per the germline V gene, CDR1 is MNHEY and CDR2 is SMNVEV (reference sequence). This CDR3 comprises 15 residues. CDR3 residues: CASRVGVGSGNTIYF. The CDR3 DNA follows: TGTGCCAGCCGCGTCGGGGTTGGGTCTGGAAACACCATATATTTT.

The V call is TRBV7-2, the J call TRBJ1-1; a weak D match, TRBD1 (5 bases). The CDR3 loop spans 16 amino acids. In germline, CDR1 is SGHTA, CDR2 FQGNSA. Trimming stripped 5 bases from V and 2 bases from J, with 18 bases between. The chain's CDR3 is CASSPEGIQGNTEAFF. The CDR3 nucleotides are TGTGCCAGCAGCCCCGAGGGGATTCAGGGAAACACTGAAGCTTTCTTT.

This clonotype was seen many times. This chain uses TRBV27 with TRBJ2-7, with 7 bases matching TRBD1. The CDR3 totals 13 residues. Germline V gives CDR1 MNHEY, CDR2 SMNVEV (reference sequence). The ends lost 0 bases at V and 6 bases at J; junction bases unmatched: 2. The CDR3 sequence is CASSLSGGLEQYF. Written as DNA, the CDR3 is TGTGCCAGCAGTTTATCAGGGGGCCTCGAGCAGTACTTC.

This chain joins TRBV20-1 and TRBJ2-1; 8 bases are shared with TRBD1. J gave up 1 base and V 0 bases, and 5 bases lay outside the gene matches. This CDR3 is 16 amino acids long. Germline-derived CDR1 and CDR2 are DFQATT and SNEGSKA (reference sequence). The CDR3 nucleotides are TGCAGTGCTAGAGACAGGACAGGGTGGTCCTACAATGAGCAGTTCTTC. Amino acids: CSARDRTGWSYNEQFF.

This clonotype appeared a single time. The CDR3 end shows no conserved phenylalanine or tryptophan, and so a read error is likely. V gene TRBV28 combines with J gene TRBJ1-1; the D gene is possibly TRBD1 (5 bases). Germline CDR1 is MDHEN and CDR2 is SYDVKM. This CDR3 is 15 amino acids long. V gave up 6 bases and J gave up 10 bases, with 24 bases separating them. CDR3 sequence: CASSTSGTGWVGAFL. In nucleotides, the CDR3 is TGTGCCAGCAGCACCTCGGGGACTGGGTGGGTCGGAGCTTTCCTT.

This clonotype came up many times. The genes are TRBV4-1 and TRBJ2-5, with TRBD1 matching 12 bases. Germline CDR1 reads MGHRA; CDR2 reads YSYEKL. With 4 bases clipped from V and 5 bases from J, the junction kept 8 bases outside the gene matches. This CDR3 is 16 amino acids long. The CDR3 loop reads CASSPEGQGAGETQYF. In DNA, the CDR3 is TGCGCCAGCAGCCCCGAGGGACAGGGGGCGGGCGAGACCCAGTACTTC.

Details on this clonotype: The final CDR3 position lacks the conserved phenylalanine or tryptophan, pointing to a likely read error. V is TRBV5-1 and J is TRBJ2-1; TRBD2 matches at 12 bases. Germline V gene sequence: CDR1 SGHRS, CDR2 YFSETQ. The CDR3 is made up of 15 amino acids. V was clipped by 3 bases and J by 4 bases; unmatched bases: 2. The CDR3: CASSWGLAGYNEQFS. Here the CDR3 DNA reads TGCGCCAGCAGCTGGGGACTAGCGGGTTACAATGAGCAGTTCTCC.

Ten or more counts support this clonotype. The CDR3 DNA reads TGTGCCACCCGGGACAGGGGGTTTAGGGACACCGGGGAGCTGTTTTTT. Translated: CATRDRGFRDTGELFF. V is TRBV6-5 and J is TRBJ2-2; 11 bases are shared with TRBD1. The CDR3 extends over 16 amino acids. CDR1 MNHEY and CDR2 SVGAGI come from the germline V gene. The junction had 10 bases not matched to a gene; V was cut back by 10 bases and J by 3 bases.

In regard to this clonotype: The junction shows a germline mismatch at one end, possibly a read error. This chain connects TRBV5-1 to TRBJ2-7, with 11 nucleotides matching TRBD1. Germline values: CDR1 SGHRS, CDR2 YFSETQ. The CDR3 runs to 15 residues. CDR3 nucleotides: TGCGCCAGCAGCGAGGGACAGGGGGGCTCCCACGAGCAGTACTTC. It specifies CASSEGQGGSHEQYF.

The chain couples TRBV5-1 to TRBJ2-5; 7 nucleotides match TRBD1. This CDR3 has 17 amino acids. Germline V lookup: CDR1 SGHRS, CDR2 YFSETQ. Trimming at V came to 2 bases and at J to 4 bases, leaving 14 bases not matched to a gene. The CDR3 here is CASSFPVDRAMGETQYF. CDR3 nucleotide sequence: TGCGCCAGCAGCTTCCCCGTTGACAGGGCAATGGGAGAGACCCAGTACTTC.

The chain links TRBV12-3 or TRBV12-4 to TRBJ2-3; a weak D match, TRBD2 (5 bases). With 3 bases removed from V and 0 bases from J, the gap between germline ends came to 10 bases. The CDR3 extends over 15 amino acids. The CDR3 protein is CASSLWEISTDTQYF. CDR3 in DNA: TGTGCCAGCAGTTTGTGGGAGATTAGCACAGATACGCAGTATTTT.

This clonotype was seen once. Here the CDR3 DNA reads TGCAGCTTAGATGTACTAGCGGGAGGTCGTTACGAGCAGTACTTC. It specifies CSLDVLAGGRYEQYF. The chain couples TRBV29-1 to TRBJ2-7; 12 bases line up with TRBD2. Per germline, CDR1 SQVTM and CDR2 ANQGSEA. This CDR3 is 15 amino acids long. The V and J ends lost 8 bases and 4 bases, in that order; junction bases with no gene match: 12.

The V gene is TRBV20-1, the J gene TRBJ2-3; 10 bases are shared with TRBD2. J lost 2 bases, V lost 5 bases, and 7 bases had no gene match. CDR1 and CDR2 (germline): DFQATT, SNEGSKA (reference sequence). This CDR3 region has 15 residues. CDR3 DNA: TGCAGTGCTGGGACCGGGACTAGCGTCACAGATACGCAGTATTTT. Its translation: CSAGTGTSVTDTQYF.

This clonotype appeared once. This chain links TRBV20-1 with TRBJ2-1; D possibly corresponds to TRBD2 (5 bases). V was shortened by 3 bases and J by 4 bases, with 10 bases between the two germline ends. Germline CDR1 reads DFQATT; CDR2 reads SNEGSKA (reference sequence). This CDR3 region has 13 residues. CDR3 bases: TGCAGTGCTAGCCTCAGCGGTTACAATGAGCAGTTCTTC. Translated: CSASLSGYNEQFF.